Listed below are T cell receptor beta chains from one sample, sequenced in a study of cytomegalovirus exposure and HLA in healthy donors. Clones were sequenced by immunoSEQ multiplex PCR, and TCRdb holds only the in-frame ones, with some missing. Here the sample spans 110,000 or so clones, more than 70% being singletons. Sequenced material: PBMCs. The source is a woman aged 18-29 years in good health and CMV-seronegative. Each CDR3 is given with its conserved first and last residue. Each record gives: clone size, V gene, J gene, D gene, CDR3 DNA, CDR3 protein. The D gene is left open where the match is weak. For some rows the clone size is stated as once, few or many, or as a class when expanded; others skip it.

.	TRBV10-3	TRBJ2-1	.	TGTGCCATCAGTGAAACTGTCCAAAAACCCAACAATGAGCAGTTCTTC	CAISETVQKPNNEQFF
.	TRBV7-9	TRBJ2-1	.	TGTGCCAGCAGCTTACGGGGCAATGAGCAGTTCTTC	CASSLRGNEQFF
.	TRBV6-1	TRBJ2-1	.	TGTGCCAGCAGCGGTTATGTGAATGAGCAGTTCTTC	CASSGYVNEQFF
.	TRBV7-2	TRBJ2-1	TRBD1	TGTGCCAGCAGCCGGGACAGGGGATCCTACAATGAGCAGTTCTTC	CASSRDRGSYNEQFF
.	TRBV5-4	TRBJ2-3	.	TGTGCCAGCACCCTCGGCGGAACTCCTAGCACAGATACGCAGTATTTT	CASTLGGTPSTDTQYF
.	TRBV28	TRBJ1-2	TRBD1	TGTGCCAGCAGTTTATGGCCTCCGGACAGGGATCGCGACTATGGCTACACCTTC	CASSLWPPDRDRDYGYTF
few	TRBV19	TRBJ2-2	TRBD1	TGTGCCAGTAGCATCATGGACAGGGGATCCGGGGAGCTGTTTTTT	CASSIMDRGSGELFF
.	TRBV14	TRBJ2-5	.	TGTGCCAGCAGCCAAGAGTACAGGTCCAATAGGTACTTC	CASSQEYRSNRYF
.	TRBV28	TRBJ2-1	TRBD2	TGTGCCAGCAGGCCTCCCTCACTTCTAGCGGGCCTGGGGAATGAGCAGTTCTTC	CASRPPSLLAGLGNEQFF
.	TRBV13	TRBJ2-3	.	TGTGCCAGCAGCTCGAAGACTAAGGAGTTTGGTACGCAGTATTTT	CASSSKTKEFGTQYF
.	TRBV6-5	TRBJ2-7	.	TGTGCCAGCAGTTATTTGGCCGAGCAGTACTTC	CASSYLAEQYF
.	TRBV6-1	TRBJ1-5	.	TGTGCCAGCAGTGAACGGGGAACCCCCAATCAGCCCCAGCATTTT	CASSERGTPNQPQHF
.	TRBV20-1	TRBJ2-3	.	TGCAGTGCTTTTCGGGATACGCAGTATTTT	CSAFRDTQYF
.	TRBV5-1	TRBJ2-7	.	TGCGCCAGCAGCTTGGCCGGACACTACGAGCAGTACTTC	CASSLAGHYEQYF
.	TRBV28	TRBJ1-3	.	TGTGCCAGCAGCACCTCCTGGGAGGCTGGAAACACCATATATTTT	CASSTSWEAGNTIYF
.	TRBV19	TRBJ1-1	TRBD1	TGTGCCAGTAGAGAGACAGGGGCGATGAACACTGAAGCTTTCTTT	CASRETGAMNTEAFF
once	TRBV4-2	TRBJ2-5	TRBD2	TGTGCCAGCAGCCAAGTCTATAGCGGGGGGGGGATAGAGACCCAGTACTTC	CASSQVYSGGGIETQYF
.	TRBV9	TRBJ2-1	TRBD2	TGTGCCAGCAGCGTAGGGGGTAGCGGGAGGCTGTACAATGAGCAGTTCTTC	CASSVGGSGRLYNEQFF
.	TRBV5-6	TRBJ2-7	.	TGTGCCAGCAGCTTCGCGCCCTTCGAGCAGTACTTC	CASSFAPFEQYF
.	TRBV7-2	TRBJ2-2	.	TGTGCCAGCTTGGAAGGTGGCCCGGGATCCGGGGAGCTGTTTTTT	CASLEGGPGSGELFF
.	TRBV7-6	TRBJ2-1	TRBD2	TGTGCCAGCAGCGGACTAGCGGATGAGCAGTTCTTC	CASSGLADEQFF
.	TRBV14	TRBJ1-1	.	TGTGCCAGCACCCTCGGGTTCCCGGCTGAAGCTTTCTTT	CASTLGFPAEAFF
.	TRBV9	TRBJ1-2	.	TGTGCCAGCAGCGTAGATGCGGGGGGAGGCTACACCTTC	CASSVDAGGGYTF
.	TRBV4-1	TRBJ1-4	.	TGCGCCAGCAGCCCGCAGGGGATGGGAAAACTGTTTTTT	CASSPQGMGKLFF
.	TRBV5-1	TRBJ1-2	.	TGCGCCAGCAGCTATGACAGGAACTATGGCTACACCTTC	CASSYDRNYGYTF
.	TRBV6-5	TRBJ1-1	TRBD1	TGTGCCAGCCGAGGGGACAGAATGAACACTGAAGCTTTCTTT	CASRGDRMNTEAFF
.	TRBV10-3	TRBJ2-2	.	TGTGCCATCAGTGAGTCGAGTCTTAGCGGGGAGCTGTTTTTT	CAISESSLSGELFF
.	TRBV25-1	TRBJ2-3	TRBD2	TGTGCCAGCAGTTCCCAGCGGGAGCGGGCAGATACGCAGTATTTT	CASSSQRERADTQYF
once	TRBV4-3	TRBJ2-3	.	TGCGCCAGCAGCCTAGCGTTACTCACAGATACGCAGTATTTT	CASSLALLTDTQYF
.	TRBV2	TRBJ1-2	.	TGTGCCAGCAAGCAGGATCCCAGGGGTCGAGGGACTAACTATGGCTACACCTTC	CASKQDPRGRGTNYGYTF
.	TRBV11-2	TRBJ2-7	.	TGTGCCAGCAGACCACTAGCCCACTCCCCCTACGAGCAGTACTTC	CASRPLAHSPYEQYF
.	TRBV11-2	TRBJ2-7	.	TGTGCCAGCAGCCTGAGGACGGGGGCCTACGAGCAGTACTTC	CASSLRTGAYEQYF